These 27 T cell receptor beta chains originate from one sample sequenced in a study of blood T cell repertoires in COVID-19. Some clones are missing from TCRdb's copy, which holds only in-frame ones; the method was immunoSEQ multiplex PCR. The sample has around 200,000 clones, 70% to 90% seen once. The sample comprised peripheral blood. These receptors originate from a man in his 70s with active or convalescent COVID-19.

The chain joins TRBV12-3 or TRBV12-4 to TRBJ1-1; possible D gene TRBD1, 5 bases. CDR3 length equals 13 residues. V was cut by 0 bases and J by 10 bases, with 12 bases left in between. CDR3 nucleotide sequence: TGTGCCAGCAGTTTAGCGGGGGGGACGGGAGCTTTCTTT. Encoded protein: CASSLAGGTGAFF.

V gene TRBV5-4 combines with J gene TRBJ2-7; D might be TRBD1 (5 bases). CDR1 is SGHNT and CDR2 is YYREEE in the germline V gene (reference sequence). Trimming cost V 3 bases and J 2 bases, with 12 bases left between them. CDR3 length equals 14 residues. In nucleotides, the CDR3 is TGTGCCAGCAGCTCCATTGGGGCCACCTACGAGCAGTACTTC. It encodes CASSSIGATYEQYF.

The CDR3 DNA follows: TGTGCCAGCAGCCCCGGACAGAACTATGGCTACACCTTC. It yields the protein CASSPGQNYGYTF. The genes are TRBV6-2 or TRBV6-3 and TRBJ1-2, with D possibly TRBD1 on 6 matching bases. V was clipped by 6 bases and J by 2 bases, with 10 bases between them. Germline V gene lookup returns CDR1 MNHEY and CDR2 SVGEGT. The CDR3 totals 13 residues.

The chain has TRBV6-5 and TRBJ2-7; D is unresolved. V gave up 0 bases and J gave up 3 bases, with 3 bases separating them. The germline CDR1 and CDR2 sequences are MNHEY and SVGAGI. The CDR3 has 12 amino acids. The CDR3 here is CASSYSLYEQYF. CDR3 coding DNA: TGTGCCAGCAGTTACTCACTCTACGAGCAGTACTTC.

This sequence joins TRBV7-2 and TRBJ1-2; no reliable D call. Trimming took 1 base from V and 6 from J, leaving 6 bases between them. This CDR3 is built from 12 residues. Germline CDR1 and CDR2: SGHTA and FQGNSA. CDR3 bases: TGTGCCAGCAGCTTAGGAAGAGATGGCTACACCTTC. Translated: CASSLGRDGYTF.

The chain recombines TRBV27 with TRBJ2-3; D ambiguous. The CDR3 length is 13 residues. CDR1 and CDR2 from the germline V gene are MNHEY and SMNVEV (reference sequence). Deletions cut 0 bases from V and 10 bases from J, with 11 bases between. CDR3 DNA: TGTGCCAGCAGTTTATCGAGAAAGCGTCCGCAGTATTTT. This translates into CASSLSRKRPQYF.

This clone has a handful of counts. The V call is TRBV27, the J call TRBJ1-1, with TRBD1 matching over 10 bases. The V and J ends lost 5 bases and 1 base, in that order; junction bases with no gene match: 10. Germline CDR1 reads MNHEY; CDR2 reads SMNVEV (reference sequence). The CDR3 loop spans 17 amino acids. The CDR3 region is CASSAYRDRGRNTEAFF. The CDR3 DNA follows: TGTGCCAGCAGTGCGTACCGGGACAGGGGACGGAACACTGAAGCTTTCTTT.

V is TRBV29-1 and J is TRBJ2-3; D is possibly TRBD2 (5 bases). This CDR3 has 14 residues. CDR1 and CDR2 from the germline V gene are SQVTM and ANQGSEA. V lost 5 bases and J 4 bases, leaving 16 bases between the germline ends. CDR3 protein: CSVSEDSAADTQYF. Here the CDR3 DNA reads TGCAGCGTTAGTGAGGACTCGGCGGCAGATACGCAGTATTTT.

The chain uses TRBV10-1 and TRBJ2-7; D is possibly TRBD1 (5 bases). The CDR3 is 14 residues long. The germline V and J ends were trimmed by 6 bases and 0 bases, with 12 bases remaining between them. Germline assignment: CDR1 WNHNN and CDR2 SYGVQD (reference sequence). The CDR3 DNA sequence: TGCGCCAGCAGCGACAGACCGAGCTCCTACGAGCAGTACTTC. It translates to CASSDRPSSYEQYF.

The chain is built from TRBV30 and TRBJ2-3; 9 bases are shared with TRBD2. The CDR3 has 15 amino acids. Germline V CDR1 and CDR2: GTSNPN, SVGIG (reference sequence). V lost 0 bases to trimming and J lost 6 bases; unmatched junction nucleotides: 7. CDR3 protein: CAWSVRGLAGDTQYF. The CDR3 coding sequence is TGTGCCTGGAGTGTACGAGGTCTAGCGGGGGATACGCAGTATTTT.

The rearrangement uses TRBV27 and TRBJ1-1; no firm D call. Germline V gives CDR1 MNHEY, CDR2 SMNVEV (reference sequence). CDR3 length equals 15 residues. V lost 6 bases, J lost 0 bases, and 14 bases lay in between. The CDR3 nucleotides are TGTGCCAGCAGCCCCACGGTGGGAGTGAACACTGAAGCTTTCTTT. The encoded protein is CASSPTVGVNTEAFF.

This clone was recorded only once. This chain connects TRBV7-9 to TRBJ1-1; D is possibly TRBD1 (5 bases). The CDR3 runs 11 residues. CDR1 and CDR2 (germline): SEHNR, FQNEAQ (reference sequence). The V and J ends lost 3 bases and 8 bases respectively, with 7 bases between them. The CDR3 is CASSFQGEAFF. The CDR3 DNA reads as TGTGCCAGCAGCTTTCAGGGCGAAGCTTTCTTT.

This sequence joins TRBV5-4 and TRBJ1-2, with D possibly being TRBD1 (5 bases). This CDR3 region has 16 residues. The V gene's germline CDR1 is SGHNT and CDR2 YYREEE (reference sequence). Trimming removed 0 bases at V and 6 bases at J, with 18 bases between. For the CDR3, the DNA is TGTGCCAGCAGCTTGGGGGGGGTGTACAGGAGCGATGGCTACACCTTC. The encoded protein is CASSLGGVYRSDGYTF.

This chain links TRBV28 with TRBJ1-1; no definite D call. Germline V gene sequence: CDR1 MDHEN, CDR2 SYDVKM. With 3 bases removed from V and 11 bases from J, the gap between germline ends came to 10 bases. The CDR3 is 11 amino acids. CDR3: CASSFHGQAFF. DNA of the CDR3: TGTGCCAGCAGTTTTCATGGGCAGGCTTTCTTT.

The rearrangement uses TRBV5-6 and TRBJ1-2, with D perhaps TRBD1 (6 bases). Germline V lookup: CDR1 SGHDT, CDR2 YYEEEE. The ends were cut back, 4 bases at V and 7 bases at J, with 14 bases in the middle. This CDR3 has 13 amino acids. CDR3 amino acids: CASSLRDNRGYTF. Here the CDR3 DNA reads TGTGCCAGCAGCCTACGGGACAACCGTGGCTACACCTTC.

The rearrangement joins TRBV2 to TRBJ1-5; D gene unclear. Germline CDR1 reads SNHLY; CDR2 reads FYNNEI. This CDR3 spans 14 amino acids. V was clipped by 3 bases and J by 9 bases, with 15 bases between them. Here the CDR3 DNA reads TGTGCCAGCAGTGAGAGCGCCGCCTTACGGCCCCAGCATTTT. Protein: CASSESAALRPQHF. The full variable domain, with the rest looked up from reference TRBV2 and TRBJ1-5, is EPEVTQTPSHQVTQMGQEVILRCVPISNHLYFYWYRQILGQKVEFLVSFYNNEISEKSEIFDDQFSVERPDGSNFTLKIRSTKLEDSAMYFCASSESAALRPQHFGDGTRLSIL.

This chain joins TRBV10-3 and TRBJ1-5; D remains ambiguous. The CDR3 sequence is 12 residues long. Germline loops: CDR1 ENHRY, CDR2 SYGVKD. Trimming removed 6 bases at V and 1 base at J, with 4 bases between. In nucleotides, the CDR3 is TGTGCCATCAGCCGGAGCAATCAGCCCCAGCATTTT. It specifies CAISRSNQPQHF.

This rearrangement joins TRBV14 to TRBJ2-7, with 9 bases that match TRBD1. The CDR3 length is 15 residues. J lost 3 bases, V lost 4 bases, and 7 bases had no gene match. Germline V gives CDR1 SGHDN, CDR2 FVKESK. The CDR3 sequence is CASSLSTGGFYEQYF. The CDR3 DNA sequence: TGTGCCAGCAGCCTATCGACAGGGGGGTTCTACGAGCAGTACTTC.

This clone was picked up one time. CDR3 sequence: CASSQFPWTASYNSPLHF. The CDR3 nucleotides read TGTGCCAGCAGCCAATTCCCTTGGACAGCCTCCTATAATTCACCCCTCCACTTT. This chain connects TRBV3-1 (or the pseudogene TRBV3-2) to TRBJ1-6; D possibly corresponds to TRBD1 (6 bases). The germline CDR1 and CDR2 sequences are LGHDT and YNNKEL (reference sequence). Trimming cost V 2 bases and J 0 bases, with 14 bases left between them. This CDR3 region has 18 residues.

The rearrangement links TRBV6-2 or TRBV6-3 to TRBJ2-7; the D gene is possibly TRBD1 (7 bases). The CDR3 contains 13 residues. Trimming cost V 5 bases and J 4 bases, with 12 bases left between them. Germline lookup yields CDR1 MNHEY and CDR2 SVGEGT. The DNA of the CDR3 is TGTGCCAGCAGTGCACAGGGGACTTACGAGCAGTACTTC. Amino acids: CASSAQGTYEQYF.

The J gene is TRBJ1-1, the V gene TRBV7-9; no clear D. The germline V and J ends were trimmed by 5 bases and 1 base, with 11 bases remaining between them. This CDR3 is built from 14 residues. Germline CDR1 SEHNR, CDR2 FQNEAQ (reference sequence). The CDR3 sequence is CASSRGRQNTEAFF. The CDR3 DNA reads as TGTGCCAGCAGCCGGGGAAGGCAGAACACTGAAGCTTTCTTT.

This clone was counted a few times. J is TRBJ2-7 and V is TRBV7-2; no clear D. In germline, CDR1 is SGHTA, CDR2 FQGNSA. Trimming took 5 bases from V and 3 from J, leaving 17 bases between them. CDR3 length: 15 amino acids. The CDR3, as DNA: TGTGCCAGCAGCCCACACTTCTCCAGGCACTACGAGCAGTACTTC. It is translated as CASSPHFSRHYEQYF.

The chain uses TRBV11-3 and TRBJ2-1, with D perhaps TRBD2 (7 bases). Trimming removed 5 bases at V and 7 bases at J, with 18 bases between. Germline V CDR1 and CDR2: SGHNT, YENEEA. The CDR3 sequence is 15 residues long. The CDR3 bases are TGTGCCAGCAGCCCCCGTGCGGGGGCGGTAAATGAGCAGTTCTTC. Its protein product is CASSPRAGAVNEQFF.

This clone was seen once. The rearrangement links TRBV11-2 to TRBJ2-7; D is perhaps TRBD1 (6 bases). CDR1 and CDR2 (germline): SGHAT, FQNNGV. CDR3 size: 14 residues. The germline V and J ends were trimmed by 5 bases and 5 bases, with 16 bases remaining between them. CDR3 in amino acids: CASSRGSQGHEQYF. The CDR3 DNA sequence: TGTGCCAGCAGCCGGGGCTCACAGGGCCACGAGCAGTACTTC.

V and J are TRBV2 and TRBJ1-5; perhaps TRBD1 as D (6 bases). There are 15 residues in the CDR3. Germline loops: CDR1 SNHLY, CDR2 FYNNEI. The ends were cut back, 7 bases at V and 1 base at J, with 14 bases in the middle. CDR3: CASNRDITSNQPQHF. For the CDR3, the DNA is TGTGCCAGCAACAGGGACATTACGAGCAATCAGCCCCAGCATTTT.

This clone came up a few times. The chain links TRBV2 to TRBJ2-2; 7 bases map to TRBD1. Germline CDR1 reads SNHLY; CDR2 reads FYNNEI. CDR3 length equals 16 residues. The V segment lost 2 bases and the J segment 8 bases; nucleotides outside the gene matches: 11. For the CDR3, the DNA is TGTGCCAGCAGTGAAATGACAGGGTCCTTGTTGGGGGAGCTGTTTTTT. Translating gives CASSEMTGSLLGELFF.

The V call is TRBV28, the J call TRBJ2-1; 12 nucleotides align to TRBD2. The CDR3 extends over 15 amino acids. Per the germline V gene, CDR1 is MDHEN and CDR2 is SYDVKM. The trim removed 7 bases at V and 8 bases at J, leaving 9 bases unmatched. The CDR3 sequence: CASTSSGRASDEQFF. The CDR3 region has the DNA TGTGCCAGCACGTCTAGCGGGAGGGCCAGCGATGAGCAGTTCTTC.